This entry concerns a single T cell receptor (beta chain). The assay was immunoSEQ multiplex PCR, and TCRdb's table has in-frame clones only and misses some. Seen here are approximately 84,000 clones, 85% to 90% observed once, and the top ten hold roughly 2.4%. The source of the sample is a study of T cell responses to AZD1222 COVID-19 vaccine. Specimen: peripheral blood, collected 28 days after the second AZD1222 dose. The origin of this receptor is an adult who received the AZD1222 COVID-19 vaccine.

The CDR3 is CASTGTSGQNEQFF. The CDR3 DNA sequence: TGTGCCAGCACCGGGACTAGCGGACAGAATGAGCAGTTCTTC. The chain is built from TRBV3-1 (or the pseudogene TRBV3-2) and TRBJ2-1, with 11 bases fitting TRBD2. CDR1 is LGHDT and CDR2 is YNNKEL in the germline V gene (reference sequence). The CDR3 runs 14 residues. The ends lost 7 bases at V and 7 bases at J; junction bases unmatched: 6.